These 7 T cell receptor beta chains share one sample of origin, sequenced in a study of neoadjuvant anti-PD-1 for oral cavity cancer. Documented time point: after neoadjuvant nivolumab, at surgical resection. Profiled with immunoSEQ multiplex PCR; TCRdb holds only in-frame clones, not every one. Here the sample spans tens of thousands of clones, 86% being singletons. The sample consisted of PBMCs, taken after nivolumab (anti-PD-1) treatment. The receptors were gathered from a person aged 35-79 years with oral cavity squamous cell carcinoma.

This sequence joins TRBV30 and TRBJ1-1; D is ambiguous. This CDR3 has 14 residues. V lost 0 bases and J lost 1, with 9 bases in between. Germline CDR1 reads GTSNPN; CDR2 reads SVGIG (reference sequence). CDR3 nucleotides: TGTGCCTGGAGTGTAGGACGGGGGAACACTGAAGCTTTCTTT. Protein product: CAWSVGRGNTEAFF.

CDR3 amino acids: CASSLDYLETQYF. As DNA, the CDR3 is TGTGCCAGCAGCCTCGACTACCTGGAGACCCAGTACTTC. This chain links TRBV7-8 with TRBJ2-5; maybe TRBD2 (5 bases). The CDR3 covers 13 residues. Looked up from germline, CDR1 is SGHVS and CDR2 is FQNEAQ. V lost 5 bases, J lost 5 bases, and 12 bases lay in between.

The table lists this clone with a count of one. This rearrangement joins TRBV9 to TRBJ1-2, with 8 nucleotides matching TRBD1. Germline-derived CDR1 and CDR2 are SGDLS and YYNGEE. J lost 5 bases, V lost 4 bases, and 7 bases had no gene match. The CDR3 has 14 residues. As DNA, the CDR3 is TGTGCCAGCAGCTCCGGACAGGGAGAATATGGCTACACCTTC. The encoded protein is CASSSGQGEYGYTF. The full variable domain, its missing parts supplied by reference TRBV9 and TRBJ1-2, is DSGVTQTPKHLITATGQRVTLRCSPRSGDLSVYWYQQSLDQGLQFLIQYYNGEERAKGNILERFSAQQFPDLHSELNLSSLELGDSALYFCASSSGQGEYGYTFGSGTRLTVV.

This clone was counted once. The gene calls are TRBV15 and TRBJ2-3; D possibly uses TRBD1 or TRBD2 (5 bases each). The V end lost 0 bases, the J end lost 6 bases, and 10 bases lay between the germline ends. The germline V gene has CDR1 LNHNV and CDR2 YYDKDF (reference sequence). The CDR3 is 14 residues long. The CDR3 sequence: CATSREGTTDTQYF. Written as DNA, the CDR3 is TGTGCCACCAGCAGAGAAGGGACGACCGATACGCAGTATTTT.

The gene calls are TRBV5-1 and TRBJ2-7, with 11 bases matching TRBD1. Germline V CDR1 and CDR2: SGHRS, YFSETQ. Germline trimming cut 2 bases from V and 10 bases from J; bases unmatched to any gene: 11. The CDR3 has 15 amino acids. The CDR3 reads CASSFGPGQGAVQYF. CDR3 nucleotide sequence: TGCGCCAGCAGCTTTGGTCCAGGACAGGGGGCGGTTCAGTACTTC.

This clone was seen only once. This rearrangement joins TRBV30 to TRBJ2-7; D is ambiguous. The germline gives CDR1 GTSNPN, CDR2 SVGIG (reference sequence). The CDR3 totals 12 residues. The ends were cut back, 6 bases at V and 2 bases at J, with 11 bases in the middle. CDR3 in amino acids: CACSRDTYEQYF. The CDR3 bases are TGTGCCTGCTCACGTGACACCTACGAGCAGTACTTC. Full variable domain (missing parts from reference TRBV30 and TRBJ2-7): SQTIHQWPATLVQPVGSPLSLECTVEGTSNPNLYWYRQAAGRGLQLLFYSVGIGQISSEVPQNLSASRPQDRQFILSSKKLLLSDSGFYLCACSRDTYEQYFGPGTRLTVT.

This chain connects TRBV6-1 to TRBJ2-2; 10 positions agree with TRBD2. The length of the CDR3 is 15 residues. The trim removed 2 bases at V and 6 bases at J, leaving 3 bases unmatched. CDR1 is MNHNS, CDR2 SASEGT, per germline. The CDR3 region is CASSETSGRAGELFF. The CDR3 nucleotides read TGTGCCAGCAGTGAAACCAGCGGGAGGGCCGGGGAGCTGTTTTTT.